The source of this TCR beta chain is a study of cytomegalovirus exposure and HLA in healthy donors. Study results and limitations: The study labeled 150 to 200 TCR beta chains cytomegalovirus-associated. Later analysis demonstrated an association between a missense DCLRE1C variant and TCR beta V- and J-gene trimming.

This PCR relied on a set of 60 Vbeta primers and 13 Jbeta primers. Original processing notes: Unique TCR beta chains numbered around 80 million in a later analysis, with 10 million to 14 million shared. Only in-frame clones appear in the TCRdb table, and some are missing; sequencing was by immunoSEQ multiplex PCR. V, J and clone size were drawn from that table, and D and trimming were deduced from the DNA. The sample gives 270,000 or so clones, 92% of which show up once; 1.5% to 2% is in the top ten. As regards this clone: Its antigen is not identified.

From germline, CDR1 is WSHSY and CDR2 SAAADI. V lost 3 bases to trimming and J lost 2 bases; unmatched junction nucleotides: 3. The CDR3 runs to 14 residues. Sequencing input: PBMCs. The source of this sequence is a girl aged 2 to 10 in good health and CMV-seronegative. J is TRBJ2-7 and V is TRBV10-2; 8 bases are a match to TRBD1. The CDR3 spells CASSDSGGPYEQYF. CDR3 coding DNA: TGCGCCAGCAGTGATTCAGGGGGCCCCTACGAGCAGTACTTC.